This TCR beta chain is drawn from a study of blood T cell repertoires in COVID-19. Overall study context: Samples representing acute and convalescent COVID-19 were sourced from the United States, Italy and Spain. Nucleic acid was either cDNA or gDNA, and it came from T cells, B-cell-depleted T cells, or PBMCs.

The CDR3 totals 18 residues. The germline V gene has CDR1 SGHVS and CDR2 FQNEAQ. Trimming stripped 5 bases from V and 1 base from J, with 22 bases between. This clone was seen more than once but under ten times. Original processing notes: Amplification from reference gene primers served as the basis for estimated nucleated cell counts. Using immunoSEQ multiplex PCR, the repertoire was profiled, and TCRdb retains in-frame clones only, with some absent. Clone size and V and J calls were adopted from that table, with D and trimming inferred from the DNA. This table has nearly 95,000 clones, approximately 79% appearing once. Seattle participants joined during active infection and were tracked over time.

The sample comprised peripheral blood. The gene calls are TRBV7-8 and TRBJ2-3, with TRBD2 as a possible D gene (6 bases). The receptor's source is a man aged 65 to 85 with COVID-19, enrolled during active disease. CDR3 nucleotide sequence: TGTGCCAGCAGCATAAAATTGTCAGGAGGGGCGGGCACAGATACGCAGTATTTT. Translating gives CASSIKLSGGAGTDTQYF.